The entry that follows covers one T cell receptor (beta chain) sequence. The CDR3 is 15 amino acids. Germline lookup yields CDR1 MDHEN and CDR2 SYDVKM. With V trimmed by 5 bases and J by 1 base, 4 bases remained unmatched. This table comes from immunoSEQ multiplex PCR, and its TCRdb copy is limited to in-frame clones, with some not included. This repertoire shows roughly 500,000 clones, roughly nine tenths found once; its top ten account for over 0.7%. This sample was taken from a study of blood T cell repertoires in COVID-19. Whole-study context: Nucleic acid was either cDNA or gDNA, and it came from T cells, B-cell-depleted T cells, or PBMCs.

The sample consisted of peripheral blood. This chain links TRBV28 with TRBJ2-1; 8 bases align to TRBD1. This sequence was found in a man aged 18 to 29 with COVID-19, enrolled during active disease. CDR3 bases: TGTGCCAGCAGTCCCAGGGACAGGTCCTACAATGAGCAGTTCTTC. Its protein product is CASSPRDRSYNEQFF.